This T cell receptor (beta chain) was sequenced in a study of T-cell memory formation after mild COVID-19. This clonotype was counted ten times or more. In TCRdb, the 5' RACE reads were re-called with MiXCR into one record per CDR3 protein. This sample has 350,000 to 500,000 distinct CDR3 sequences, with roughly 20% found just once. V lost 0 bases to trimming and J lost 3 bases, with 10 bases between them. CDR1 SGHDT and CDR2 YYEEEE come from the germline V gene. This CDR3 is 14 amino acids long. The chain uses TRBV5-6 and TRBJ2-7; no firm D call. What was sequenced was PBMCs or a T cell subset sorted from them (not recorded which). This clonotype was sampled from an adult woman who had mild COVID-19 (a few samples of this study predate the infection). Cell type and time point are not known. The CDR3 here is CASSLGGSDYEQYF. CDR3 nucleotide sequence: TGTGCCAGCAGCTTGGGCGGATCTGACTACGAGCAGTACTTC.